The 13 T cell receptor beta chains below were found in one sample sequenced in a study of CD8+ T cells in alopecia areata (dated by TCRdb to 2017 to 2018). Library preparation employed the immunoSEQ multiplex PCR assay. RNA was extracted from all samples and reverse transcribed into cDNA as template for TCR sequencing. TCRdb provides this immuneACCESS table in a form limited to in-frame rearrangements. Some clones are lacking; in checked studies, under half of them reflect an unresolved V gene, and why the rest are absent is not known. Counted in this sample were approximately 280,000 clones; roughly 60% of them appeared once. The ten largest make up under 2% of the sample. The sample's time point label, in plain terms: roughly 24 weeks on oral tofacitinib. In the paper's terms, the treatment or condition label means: oral pan-JAK inhibitor, 5-10 mg twice daily. The material sequenced was CD4+ T cells sorted from blood, taken at week 24, from a patient treated with tofacitinib. The source is a human donor with alopecia areata.

V usage is TRBV30 and J usage is TRBJ1-1; D not resolved. V was shortened by 2 bases and J by 1 base, with 8 bases between the two germline ends. CDR3 length: 13 residues. Germline values: CDR1 GTSNPN, CDR2 SVGIG (reference sequence). Here the CDR3 DNA reads TGTGCCTGGAGTATACAGTCGAACACTGAAGCTTTCTTT. Its translation: CAWSIQSNTEAFF.

The genes are TRBV30 and TRBJ2-2, with D tentatively TRBD1 (6 bases). Germline V gives CDR1 GTSNPN, CDR2 SVGIG (reference sequence). The ends were cut back, 3 bases at V and 5 bases at J, with 10 bases in the middle. There are 13 residues in the CDR3. CDR3 bases: TGTGCCTGGAGCCCCACAGGGACCGGGGAGCTGTTTTTT. Its translation is CAWSPTGTGELFF.

The V call is TRBV29-1, the J call TRBJ1-1; perhaps TRBD1 as D (5 bases). Germline loops: CDR1 SQVTM, CDR2 ANQGSEA. V was pared by 5 bases and J by 5 bases, with 18 bases between. CDR3 length equals 14 residues. The DNA of the CDR3 is TGCAGCGTTTCCCGCCTGGACACGAGAACTGAAGCTTTCTTT. Amino acids: CSVSRLDTRTEAFF. Full variable domain (outside the CDR3, taken from reference TRBV29-1 and TRBJ1-1): SAVISQKPSRDICQRGTSLTIQCQVDSQVTMMFWYRQQPGQSLTLIATANQGSEATYESGFVIDKFPISRPNLTFSTLTVSNMSPEDSSIYLCSVSRLDTRTEAFFGQGTRLTVV.

About this clone itself: The CDR3 carries no conserved terminal phenylalanine or tryptophan, so it likely arises from a read error. It is unclear where the CDR3 begins or ends on the DNA, so no DNA is shown, and the CDR3 is as TCRdb lists it. The chain joins TRBV7-6 to TRBJ1-1. The germline V gene encodes CDR1 SGHVS and CDR2 FNYEAQ. Both ends counted, the CDR3 spans 8 residues. CDR3 residues: CASSPDEV.

This clone was detected only once. The V call is TRBV6-8, the J call TRBJ1-2; no clear D gene. The germline CDR1 and CDR2 sequences are MNHGY and SAAAGT. V was cut by 0 bases and J by 0 bases, with 14 bases left in between. This CDR3 has 17 residues. The CDR3 DNA is TGTGCCAGCAGTTACTCCCGATCCGGCTTAGCTAACTATGGCTACACCTTC. This encodes CASSYSRSGLANYGYTF.

This clone appeared once. The rearrangement links TRBV5-1 to TRBJ2-1; 8 nucleotides agree with TRBD1. The CDR3 totals 17 residues. CDR1 SGHRS and CDR2 YFSETQ come from the germline V gene. The J segment lost 2 bases and the V segment lost 2 bases, leaving 9 bases of the junction unmatched. DNA of the CDR3: TGCGCCAGCAGCTTTCGAGCAGGGGGCGCAACCTACAATGAGCAGTTCTTC. This encodes CASSFRAGGATYNEQFF.

V is TRBV29-1 and J is TRBJ2-2; D call uncertain. The V and J ends lost 6 bases and 8 bases respectively, with 16 bases between them. Per the germline V gene, CDR1 is SQVTM and CDR2 is ANQGSEA. CDR3 length: 13 amino acids. CDR3 amino acids: CSVRNTQDGELFF. The CDR3 DNA reads TGCAGCGTGCGGAACACACAAGATGGGGAGCTGTTTTTT.

V and J are TRBV30 and TRBJ1-3; no clear D gene. V shed 0 bases and J shed 3 bases, with 15 bases lying between them. The CDR3 is 16 amino acids. The germline CDR1 and CDR2 sequences are GTSNPN and SVGIG (reference sequence). The CDR3 region has the DNA TGTGCCTGGAGTGTATTTGAGGGCAAGGGTGGAAACACCATATATTTT. Translation gives CAWSVFEGKGGNTIYF.

This clone appeared a few times. The genes are TRBV29-1 and TRBJ2-1, with D tentatively TRBD1 (6 bases). Trimming took off 4 bases at V and 4 bases at J, with 11 bases between the two ends. The CDR3 has 13 amino acids. Germline values: CDR1 SQVTM, CDR2 ANQGSEA. CDR3 sequence: CSVVGTKYNEQFF. The CDR3 DNA reads TGCAGCGTTGTAGGGACAAAATACAATGAGCAGTTCTTC.

This clone was counted only a few times. The chain joins TRBV5-1 to TRBJ2-7; D unresolved. The V gene's germline CDR1 is SGHRS and CDR2 YFSETQ. V was cut by 4 bases and J by 5 bases, with 22 bases left in between. This CDR3 region has 16 residues. The CDR3 DNA is TGCGCCAGCAGCACTCTAAGGCCAGCCGAAAGGAACGAGCAGTACTTC. Residues: CASSTLRPAERNEQYF. Looking up the rest from reference TRBV5-1 and TRBJ2-7 gives the full variable domain: KAGVTQTPRYLIKTRGQQVTLSCSPISGHRSVSWYQQTPGQGLQFLFEYFSETQRNKGNFPGRFSGRQFSNSRSEMNVSTLELGDSALYLCASSTLRPAERNEQYFGPGTRLTVT.

Points on this clone: Different DNA sequences within this sample yield the same CDR3. The rearrangement joins TRBV4-1 to TRBJ2-3; D call uncertain. Trimming cost V 3 bases and J 0 bases, with 7 bases left between them. CDR1 is MGHRA, CDR2 YSYEKL, per germline. This CDR3 has 14 residues. CDR3 in DNA: TGCGCCAGCAGCCAGGGCAGGAGCACAGATACGCAGTATTTT. Translation: CASSQGRSTDTQYF.

The chain recombines TRBV30 with TRBJ1-6; no clear D. This CDR3 has 17 amino acids. CDR1 GTSNPN and CDR2 SVGIG come from the germline V gene (reference sequence). Trimming took off 2 bases at V and 0 bases at J, with 14 bases between the two ends. CDR3 coding DNA: TGTGCCTGGAGTCTCGGACGGGTGAGCTCCTATAATTCACCCCTCCACTTT. It yields the protein CAWSLGRVSSYNSPLHF.

The DNA for the CDR3 is TGTGCCATCAGTGAGTCGGACACAGGTTTAGAGACCCAGTACTTC. Translation gives CAISESDTGLETQYF. This rearrangement joins TRBV10-3 to TRBJ2-5, with a possible D match to TRBD1 (5 bases). CDR1 ENHRY and CDR2 SYGVKD come from the germline V gene. Trimming stripped 0 bases from V and 4 bases from J, with 12 bases between. The CDR3 runs to 15 residues.